The table lists the clone carrying this T cell receptor (beta chain) with many counts. These data come from a study of T cells in Graves' hyperthyroidism and ophthalmopathy. Amplification targeted TCR beta CDR3 regions from RNA transcripts. With the HTBI primer set, the TCR CDR3 went through a first round of RT-PCR. Each CDR3 protein gets one entry after TCRdb re-called the multiplex PCR reads with MiXCR. Here the sample spans around 400,000 distinct CDR3 sequences, nearly 15% being singletons. Orbital computed tomography, thyroid ultrasound, serum thyroxine and TRAb, and clinical symptoms together informed the diagnoses. The CDR3 is made up of 15 amino acids. Germline values: CDR1 SGHRS, CDR2 YFSETQ. The V and J ends lost 4 bases and 12 bases, in that order; junction bases with no gene match: 9.

The sequenced sample was blood. The chain is built from TRBV5-1 and TRBJ2-1, with 14 bases matching TRBD2. The TCR comes from an older woman with Graves' ophthalmopathy. The CDR3: CASSPRTSGRLVQFF. Here the CDR3 DNA reads TGCGCCAGCAGCCCCCGGACTAGCGGGAGGCTGGTGCAGTTCTTC. The whole variable domain, remainder taken from reference TRBV5-1 and TRBJ2-1, is KAGVTQTPRYLIKTRGQQVTLSCSPISGHRSVSWYQQTPGQGLQFLFEYFSETQRNKGNFPGRFSGRQFSNSRSEMNVSTLELGDSALYLCASSPRTSGRLVQFFGPGTRLTVL.